This T cell receptor (beta chain) was captured by sequencing in a study of cytomegalovirus exposure and HLA in healthy donors. Findings and limits, study-wide: Across donors, sequencing depth was assumed by presence/absence analyses to be roughly uniform. The majority of CMV-associated TCR beta chains were reported as apparently HLA-restricted in a later analysis.

V was shortened by 4 bases and J by 7 bases, with 13 bases between the two germline ends. Germline CDR1 and CDR2: LNHNV and YYDKDF (reference sequence). This CDR3 has 13 residues. Use of 60 Vbeta and 13 Jbeta primers characterized the PCR. This table comes from immunoSEQ multiplex PCR, and its TCRdb copy is limited to in-frame clones, with some not included. The table lists some 200,000 clones, roughly 87% of them singletons, with approximately 0.23% in the top ten. This cohort consisted of healthy bone marrow donors. This clone showed up just a few times. What it recognizes is unknown. This chain links TRBV15 with TRBJ1-1; maybe TRBD1 (6 bases). This clonotype was sampled from a girl less than two years old in good health and CMV-seronegative. Specimen: PBMCs. In nucleotides, the CDR3 is TGTGCCACCAGCATCCTCCGAGGGGGTGAAGCTTTCTTT. Translation gives CATSILRGGEAFF.